The present TCR beta chain was sequenced within a study of control samples from healthy donors and cancer patients. The data were produced by immunoSEQ multiplex PCR, yet TCRdb's version contains in-frame clones alone and is incomplete. The sample includes about 150,000 clones, 80% to 95% of them seen just once. This CDR3 has 13 residues. The V and J ends lost 7 bases and 4 bases, in that order; junction bases with no gene match: 3. Germline V gene data show CDR1 as SNHLY and CDR2 as FYNNEI. The chain couples TRBV2 to TRBJ1-2, with TRBD1 identical over 10 bases. What was sequenced was blood. This sequence was found in a man between 18 and 29 years old in good health. CDR3 nucleotides: TGTGCCAGCACTTGGACAGGGGGCTATGGCTACACCTTC. Its translation is CASTWTGGYGYTF.